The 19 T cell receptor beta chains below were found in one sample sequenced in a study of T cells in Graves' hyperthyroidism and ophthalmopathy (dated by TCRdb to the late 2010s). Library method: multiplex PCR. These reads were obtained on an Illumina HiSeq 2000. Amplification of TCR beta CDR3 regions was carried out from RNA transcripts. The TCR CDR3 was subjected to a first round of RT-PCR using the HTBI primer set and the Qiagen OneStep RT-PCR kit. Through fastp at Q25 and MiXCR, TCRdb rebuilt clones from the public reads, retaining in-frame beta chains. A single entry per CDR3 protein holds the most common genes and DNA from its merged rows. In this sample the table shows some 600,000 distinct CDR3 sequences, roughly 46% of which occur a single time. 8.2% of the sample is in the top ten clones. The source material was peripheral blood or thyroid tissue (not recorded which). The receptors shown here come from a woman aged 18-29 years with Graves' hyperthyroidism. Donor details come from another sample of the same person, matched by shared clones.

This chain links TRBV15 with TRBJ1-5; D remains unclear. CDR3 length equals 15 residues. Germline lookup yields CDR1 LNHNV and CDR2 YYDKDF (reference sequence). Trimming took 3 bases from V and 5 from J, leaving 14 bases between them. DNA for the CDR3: TGTGCCACCAGCAGCTTGAGTCCGGGATATCAGCCCCAGCATTTT. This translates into CATSSLSPGYQPQHF.

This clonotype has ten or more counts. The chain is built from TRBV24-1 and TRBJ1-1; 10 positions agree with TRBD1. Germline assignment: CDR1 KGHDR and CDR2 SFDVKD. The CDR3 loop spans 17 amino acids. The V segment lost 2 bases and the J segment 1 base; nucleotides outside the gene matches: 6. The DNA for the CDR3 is TGTGCCACCAGTGATTCCGGGACAGGGGCGACGAACACTGAAGCTTTCTTT. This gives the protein CATSDSGTGATNTEAFF.

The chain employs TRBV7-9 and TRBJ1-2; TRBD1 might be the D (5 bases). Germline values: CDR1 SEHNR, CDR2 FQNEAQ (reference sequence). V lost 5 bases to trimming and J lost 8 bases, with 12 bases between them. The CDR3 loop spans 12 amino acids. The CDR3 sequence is CASSGTYWGYTF. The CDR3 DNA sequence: TGTGCCAGCAGCGGGACTTATTGGGGCTACACCTTC.

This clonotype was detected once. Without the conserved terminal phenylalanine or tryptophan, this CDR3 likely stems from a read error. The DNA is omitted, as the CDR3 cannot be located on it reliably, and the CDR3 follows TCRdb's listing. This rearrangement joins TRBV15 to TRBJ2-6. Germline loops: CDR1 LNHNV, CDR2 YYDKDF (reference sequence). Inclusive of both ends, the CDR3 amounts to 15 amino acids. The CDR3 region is CATSRVDSGANVLVL.

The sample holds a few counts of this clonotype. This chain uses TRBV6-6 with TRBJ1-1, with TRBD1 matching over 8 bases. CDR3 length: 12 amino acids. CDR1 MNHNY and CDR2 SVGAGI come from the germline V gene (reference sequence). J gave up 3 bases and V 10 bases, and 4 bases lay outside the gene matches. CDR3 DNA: TGTGCCACCCACAGGGGGGACACTGAAGCTTTCTTT. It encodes CATHRGDTEAFF.

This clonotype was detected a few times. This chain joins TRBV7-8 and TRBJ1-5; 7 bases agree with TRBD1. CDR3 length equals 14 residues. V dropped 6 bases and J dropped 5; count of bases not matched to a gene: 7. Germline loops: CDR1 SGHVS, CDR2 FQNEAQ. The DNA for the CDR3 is TGTGCCAGCAGTCCGACAGGGCCCGATCAGCCCCAGCATTTT. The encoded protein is CASSPTGPDQPQHF.

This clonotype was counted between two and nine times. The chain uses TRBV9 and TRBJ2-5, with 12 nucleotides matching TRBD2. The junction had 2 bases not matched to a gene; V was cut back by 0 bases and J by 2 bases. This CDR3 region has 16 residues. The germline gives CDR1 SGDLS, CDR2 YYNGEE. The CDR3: CASSVGGTSGQETQYF. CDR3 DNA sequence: TGTGCCAGCAGCGTAGGTGGGACTAGCGGGCAAGAGACCCAGTACTTC.

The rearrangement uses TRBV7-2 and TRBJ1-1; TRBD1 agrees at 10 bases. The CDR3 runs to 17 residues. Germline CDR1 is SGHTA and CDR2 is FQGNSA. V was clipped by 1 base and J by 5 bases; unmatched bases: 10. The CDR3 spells CASSLGVPGQGITEAFF. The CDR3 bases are TGTGCCAGCAGCTTAGGGGTCCCGGGACAGGGGATTACTGAAGCTTTCTTT.

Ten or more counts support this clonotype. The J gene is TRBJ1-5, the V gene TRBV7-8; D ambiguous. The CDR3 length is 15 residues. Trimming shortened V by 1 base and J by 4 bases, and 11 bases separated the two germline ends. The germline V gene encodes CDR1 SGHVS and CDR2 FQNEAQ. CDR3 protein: CASSLDLRDNQPQHF. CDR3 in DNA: TGTGCCAGCAGCTTAGACTTAAGGGATAATCAGCCCCAGCATTTT.

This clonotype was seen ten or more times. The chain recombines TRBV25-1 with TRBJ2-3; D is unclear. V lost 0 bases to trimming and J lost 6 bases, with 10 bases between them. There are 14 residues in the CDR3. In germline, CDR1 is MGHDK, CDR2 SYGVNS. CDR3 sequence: CASSEYRSRDTQYF. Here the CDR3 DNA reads TGTGCCAGCAGTGAATATCGGTCGAGGGATACGCAGTATTTT. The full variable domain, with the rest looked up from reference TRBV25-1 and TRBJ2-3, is EADIYQTPRYLVIGTGKKITLECSQTMGHDKMYWYQQDPGMELHLIHYSYGVNSTEKGDLSSESTVSRIRTEHFPLTLESARPSHTSQYLCASSEYRSRDTQYFGPGTRLTVL.

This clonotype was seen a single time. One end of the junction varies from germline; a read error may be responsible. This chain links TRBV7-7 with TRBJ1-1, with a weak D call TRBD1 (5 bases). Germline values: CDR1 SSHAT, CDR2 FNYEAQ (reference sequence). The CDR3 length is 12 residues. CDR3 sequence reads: CASSFREWGAFF. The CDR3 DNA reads TGTGCTAGCAGCTTCAGGGAGTGGGGGGCTTTCTTT.

The DNA for the CDR3 is TGTGCCAGCAGCTTAGGGACGGGGGAACCGAGCACTGAAGCTTTCTTT. Protein sequence: CASSLGTGEPSTEAFF. The rearrangement joins TRBV7-9 to TRBJ1-1; tentative D call: TRBD1 (5 bases). Trimming took 1 base from V and 4 from J, leaving 16 bases between them. The germline CDR1 and CDR2 sequences are SEHNR and FQNEAQ (reference sequence). CDR3 length: 16 residues.

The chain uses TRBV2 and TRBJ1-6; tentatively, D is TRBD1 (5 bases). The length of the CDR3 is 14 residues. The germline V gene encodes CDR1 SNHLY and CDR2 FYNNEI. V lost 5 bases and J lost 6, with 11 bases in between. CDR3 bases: TGTGCCAGCAGTCTCAGGGAGGGTAATTCACCCCTCCACTTT. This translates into CASSLREGNSPLHF. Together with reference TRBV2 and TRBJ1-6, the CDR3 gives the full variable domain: EPEVTQTPSHQVTQMGQEVILRCVPISNHLYFYWYRQILGQKVEFLVSFYNNEISEKSEIFDDQFSVERPDGSNFTLKIRSTKLEDSAMYFCASSLREGNSPLHFGNGTRLTVT.

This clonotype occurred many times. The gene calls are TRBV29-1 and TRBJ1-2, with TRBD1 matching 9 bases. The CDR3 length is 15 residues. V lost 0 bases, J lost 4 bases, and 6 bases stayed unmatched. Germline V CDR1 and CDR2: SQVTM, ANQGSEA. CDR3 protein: CSVEDTGGSGYGYTF. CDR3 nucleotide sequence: TGCAGCGTTGAAGATACAGGGGGCTCGGGCTATGGCTACACCTTC.

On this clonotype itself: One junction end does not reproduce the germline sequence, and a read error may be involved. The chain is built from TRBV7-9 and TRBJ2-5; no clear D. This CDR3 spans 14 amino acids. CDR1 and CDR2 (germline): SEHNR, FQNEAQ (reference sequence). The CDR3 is CTSSLVADRETQYF. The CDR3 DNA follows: TGTACCAGCAGCTTAGTGGCGGACCGAGAGACCCAGTACTTC. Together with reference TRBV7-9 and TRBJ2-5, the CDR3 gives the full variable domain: DTGVSQNPRHKITKRGQNVTFRCDPISEHNRLYWYRQTLGQGPEFLTYFQNEAQLEKSRLLSDRFSAERPKGSFSTLEIQRTEQGDSAMYLCTSSLVADRETQYFGPGTRLLVL.

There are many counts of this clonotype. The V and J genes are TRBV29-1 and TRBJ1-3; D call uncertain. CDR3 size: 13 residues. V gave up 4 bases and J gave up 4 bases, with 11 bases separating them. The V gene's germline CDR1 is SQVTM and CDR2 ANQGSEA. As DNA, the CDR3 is TGCAGCGTTGGGGCAGGTGGCGGAAACACCATATATTTT. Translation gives CSVGAGGGNTIYF.

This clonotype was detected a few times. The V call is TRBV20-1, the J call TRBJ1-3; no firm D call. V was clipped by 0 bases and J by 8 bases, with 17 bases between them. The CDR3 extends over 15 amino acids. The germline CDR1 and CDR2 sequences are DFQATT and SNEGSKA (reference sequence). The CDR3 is CSARDRVRITDTIYF. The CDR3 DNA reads TGCAGTGCTAGAGATCGGGTCAGGATAACGGACACCATATATTTT.

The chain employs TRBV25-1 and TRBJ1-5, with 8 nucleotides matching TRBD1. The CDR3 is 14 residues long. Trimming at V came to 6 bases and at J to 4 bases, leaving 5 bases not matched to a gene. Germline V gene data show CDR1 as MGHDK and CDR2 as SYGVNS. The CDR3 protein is CASRHRGENQPQHF. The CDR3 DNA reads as TGTGCCAGCAGGCACAGGGGGGAGAATCAGCCCCAGCATTTT.

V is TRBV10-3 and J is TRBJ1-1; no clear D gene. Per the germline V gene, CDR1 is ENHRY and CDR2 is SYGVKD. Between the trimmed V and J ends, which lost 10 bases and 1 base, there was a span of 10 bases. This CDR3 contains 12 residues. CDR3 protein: CATRVPNTEAFF. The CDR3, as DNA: TGTGCCACAAGGGTTCCGAACACTGAAGCTTTCTTT.